One and the same sample provided the 12 T cell receptor beta chains below, sequenced in a study of T cells in localized non-small cell lung cancer. The method was immunoSEQ multiplex PCR; TCRdb's version includes in-frame clones alone and lacks a portion of them. Of fewer than 50,000 clones in the sample, 65% to 90% are singletons; the top ten hold more than 7.5%. The sample in question was PBMCs, obtained before any cancer treatment. The receptors stem from a man between 35 and 75 years old with stage II lung adenocarcinoma.

In regard to this clone: The germline gene is not matched at one end of the junction; a read error may be the cause. CDR3 nucleotide sequence: TGTGCCAGCAGTGGACAGGGACGGGAACAAGGGACCCAGTACTTC. Translated, it gives CASSGQGREQGTQYF. V is TRBV2 and J is TRBJ2-5; 7 bases align to TRBD1. Germline values: CDR1 SNHLY, CDR2 FYNNEI. The CDR3 sequence is 15 residues long.

The chain couples TRBV27 to TRBJ2-7; 7 bases are shared with TRBD2. V trimming: 6 bases; J trimming: 7 bases; junction bases outside the gene matches: 12. CDR3 length equals 14 residues. Germline-derived CDR1 and CDR2 are MNHEY and SMNVEV (reference sequence). CDR3 nucleotide sequence: TGTGCCAGCAGGAGGGACTACCTGACGAGAGAGCAGTACTTC. Its translation: CASRRDYLTREQYF.

This clone is a singleton in its sample. The V call is TRBV5-1, the J call TRBJ2-7; D remains unclear. Trimming removed 4 bases from V and 4 bases from J, with 15 bases in between. Germline loops: CDR1 SGHRS, CDR2 YFSETQ. The length of the CDR3 is 14 residues. The CDR3 nucleotides are TGCGCCAGCAGCCGGACCCCCGAGCTGTACGAGCAGTACTTC. This sequence encodes CASSRTPELYEQYF.

V gene TRBV27 combines with J gene TRBJ1-6; 8 bases align to TRBD1. The germline V gene encodes CDR1 MNHEY and CDR2 SMNVEV (reference sequence). The CDR3 runs 15 residues. After removal of 5 bases from V and 6 bases from J, the junction contained 6 bases not matched to a gene. The CDR3 coding sequence is TGTGCCAGCAGTCCACTGCAGGGGGCTAATTCACCCCTCCACTTT. This codes for CASSPLQGANSPLHF.

The V call is TRBV5-1, the J call TRBJ1-1; TRBD1 might be the D (5 bases). Deletions cut 5 bases from V and 4 bases from J, with 15 bases between. Germline V CDR1 and CDR2: SGHRS, YFSETQ. The CDR3 is 14 residues long. CDR3 protein: CASRGGTTTTEAFF. The CDR3 DNA sequence: TGCGCCAGCAGAGGTGGGACCACTACCACTGAAGCTTTCTTT.

V is TRBV29-1 and J is TRBJ1-1, with D unresolved. Germline assignment: CDR1 SQVTM and CDR2 ANQGSEA. The germline V and J ends were trimmed by 5 bases and 4 bases, with 11 bases remaining between them. The CDR3 runs 12 residues. CDR3 amino acids: CSVPWAGTEAFF. The CDR3 nucleotides read TGCAGCGTTCCTTGGGCCGGCACTGAAGCTTTCTTT. Full variable domain (rest looked up from reference TRBV29-1 and TRBJ1-1): SAVISQKPSRDICQRGTSLTIQCQVDSQVTMMFWYRQQPGQSLTLIATANQGSEATYESGFVIDKFPISRPNLTFSTLTVSNMSPEDSSIYLCSVPWAGTEAFFGQGTRLTVV.

This clone came up a few times. The chain links TRBV11-2 to TRBJ2-1; 10 nucleotides match TRBD2. Germline V gives CDR1 SGHAT, CDR2 FQNNGV. The junction had 2 bases not matched to a gene; V was cut back by 4 bases and J by 2 bases. The CDR3 contains 15 residues. The CDR3 DNA reads as TGTGCCAGCAGCTCGCTAGCGGGGGCCTACAATGAGCAGTTCTTC. Translated: CASSSLAGAYNEQFF.

The V gene is TRBV18, the J gene TRBJ1-2; D uncertain. This CDR3 comprises 13 residues. Germline values: CDR1 KGHSH, CDR2 LQKENI. V lost 6 bases to trimming and J lost 4 bases, with 12 bases between them. CDR3 sequence reads: CASSLQWGYGYTF. In DNA form, the CDR3 reads TGTGCCAGCTCTCTTCAGTGGGGCTATGGCTACACCTTC.

J is TRBJ1-6 and V is TRBV7-9, with D tentatively TRBD1 (5 bases). The germline CDR1 and CDR2 sequences are SEHNR and FQNEAQ (reference sequence). There are 15 residues in the CDR3. The ends were cut back, 4 bases at V and 5 bases at J, with 12 bases in the middle. The CDR3 DNA reads as TGTGCCAGCAGCTCACTTTGGGGGGATAATTCACCCCTCCACTTT. Its protein is CASSSLWGDNSPLHF.

This chain joins TRBV9 and TRBJ1-3; D is perhaps TRBD1 (5 bases). From germline, CDR1 is SGDLS and CDR2 YYNGEE. Deletions cut 4 bases from V and 0 bases from J, with 14 bases between. The CDR3 runs to 16 residues. The CDR3 reads CASSPRQLSSGNTIYF. CDR3 nucleotides: TGTGCCAGCAGCCCCCGACAGTTGAGCTCTGGAAACACCATATATTTT.

This chain connects TRBV5-1 to TRBJ1-1; 8 nucleotides align to TRBD1. CDR1 SGHRS and CDR2 YFSETQ come from the germline V gene. V shed 0 bases and J 5 bases; nucleotides not matched to a gene: 0. The CDR3 totals 13 residues. In DNA form, the CDR3 reads TGCGCCAGCAGCTTGGGGGACAGGACTGAAGCTTTCTTT. This translates into CASSLGDRTEAFF.

The chain combines TRBV5-6 with TRBJ2-5; D remains unclear. V dropped 6 bases and J dropped 5 bases, with 20 bases sitting between them. CDR1 SGHDT and CDR2 YYEEEE come from the germline V gene. This CDR3 spans 15 amino acids. The CDR3 bases are TGTGCCAGCACCGAAGTGGGGAAGGGTCAGGAGACCCAGTACTTC. This encodes CASTEVGKGQETQYF.